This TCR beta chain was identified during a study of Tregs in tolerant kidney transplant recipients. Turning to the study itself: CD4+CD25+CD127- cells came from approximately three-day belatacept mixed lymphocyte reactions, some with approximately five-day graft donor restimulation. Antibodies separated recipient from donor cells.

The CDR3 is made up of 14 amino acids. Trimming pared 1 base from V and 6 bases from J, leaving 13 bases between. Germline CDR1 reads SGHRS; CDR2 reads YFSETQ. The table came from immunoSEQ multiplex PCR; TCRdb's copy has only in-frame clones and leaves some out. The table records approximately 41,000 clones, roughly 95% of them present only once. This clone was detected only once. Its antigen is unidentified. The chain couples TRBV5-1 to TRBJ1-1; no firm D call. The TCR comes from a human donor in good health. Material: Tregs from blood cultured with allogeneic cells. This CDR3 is CASSLSQRVAEAFF. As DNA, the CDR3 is TGCGCCAGCAGCTTGAGCCAGAGGGTGGCTGAAGCTTTCTTT.